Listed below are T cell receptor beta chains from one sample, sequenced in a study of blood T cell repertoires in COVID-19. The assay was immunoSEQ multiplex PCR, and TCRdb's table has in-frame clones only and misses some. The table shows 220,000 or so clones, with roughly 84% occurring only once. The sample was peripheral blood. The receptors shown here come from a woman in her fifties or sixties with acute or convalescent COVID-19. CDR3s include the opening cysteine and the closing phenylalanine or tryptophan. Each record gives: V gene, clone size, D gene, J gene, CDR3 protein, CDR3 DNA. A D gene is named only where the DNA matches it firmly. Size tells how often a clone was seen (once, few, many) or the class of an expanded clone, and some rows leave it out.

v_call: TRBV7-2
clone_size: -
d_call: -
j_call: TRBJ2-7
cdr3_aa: CASSLDRTYEQYF
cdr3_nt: TGTGCCAGCAGCCTAGACAGAACCTACGAGCAGTACTTC

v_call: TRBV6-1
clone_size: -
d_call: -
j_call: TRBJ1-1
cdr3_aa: CASSEAGQDTEAFF
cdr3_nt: TGTGCCAGCAGTGAAGCGGGCCAAGACACTGAAGCTTTCTTT

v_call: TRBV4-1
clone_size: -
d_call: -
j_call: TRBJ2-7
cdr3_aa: CASSQDSTYEQYF
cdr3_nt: TGCGCCAGCAGCCAAGACTCTACCTACGAGCAGTACTTC

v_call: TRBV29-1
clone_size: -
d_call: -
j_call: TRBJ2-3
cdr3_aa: CSVHTHQPSTDTQYF
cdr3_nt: TGCAGCGTCCATACTCACCAACCCAGCACAGATACGCAGTATTTT

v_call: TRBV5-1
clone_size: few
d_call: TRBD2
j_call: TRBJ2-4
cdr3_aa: CASSWSGGPDIQYF
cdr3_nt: TGCGCCAGCAGCTGGTCGGGGGGGCCGGACATTCAGTACTTC

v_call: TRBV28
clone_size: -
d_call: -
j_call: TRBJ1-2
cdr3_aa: CASSILGQGNGYTF
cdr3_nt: -

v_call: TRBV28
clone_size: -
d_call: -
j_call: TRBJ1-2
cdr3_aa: CASRPDRAYGYTF
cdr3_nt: TGTGCCAGCAGACCTGACAGAGCCTATGGCTACACCTTC

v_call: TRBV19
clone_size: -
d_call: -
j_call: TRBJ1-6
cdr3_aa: CASSTGTFSPLHF
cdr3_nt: TGTGCCAGTAGTACCGGGACTTTTTCACCCCTCCACTTT

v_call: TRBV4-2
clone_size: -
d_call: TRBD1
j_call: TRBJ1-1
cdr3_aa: CASSQDLTGGRAEAFF
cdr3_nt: TGTGCCAGCAGCCAAGACCTTACAGGGGGCAGGGCTGAAGCTTTCTTT

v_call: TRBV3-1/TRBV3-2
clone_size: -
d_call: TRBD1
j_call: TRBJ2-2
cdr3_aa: CASTTTGATGELFF
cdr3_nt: TGTGCCAGCACCACGACAGGGGCCACCGGGGAGCTGTTTTTT

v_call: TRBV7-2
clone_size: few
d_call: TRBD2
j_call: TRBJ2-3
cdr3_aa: CASSYSGGAADTQYF
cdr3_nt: TGTGCCAGCAGTTATAGCGGGGGGGCGGCAGATACGCAGTATTTT

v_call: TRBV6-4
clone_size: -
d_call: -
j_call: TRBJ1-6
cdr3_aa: CASSATARGSPLHF
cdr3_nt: TGTGCCAGCAGTGCTACAGCAAGGGGTTCACCCCTCCACTTT

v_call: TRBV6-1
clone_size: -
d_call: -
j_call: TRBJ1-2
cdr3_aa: CASSEKGAHGIDYGYTF
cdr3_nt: TGTGCCAGCAGTGAAAAAGGGGCGCATGGTATAGACTATGGCTACACCTTC

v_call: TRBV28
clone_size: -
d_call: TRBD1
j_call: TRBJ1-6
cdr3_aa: CASSLPIFSGQGANSPLHF
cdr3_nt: TGTGCCAGCAGTCTACCGATCTTCTCCGGACAGGGGGCAAATTCACCCCTCCACTTT

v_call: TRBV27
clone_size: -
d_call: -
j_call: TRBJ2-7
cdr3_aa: CASSLNPSLRYEQYF
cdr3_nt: TGTGCCAGCAGTTTGAACCCGAGCCTCCGATACGAGCAGTACTTC

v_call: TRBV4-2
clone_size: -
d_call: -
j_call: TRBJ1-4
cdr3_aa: CASSLPPYEKLFF
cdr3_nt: TGTGCCAGCAGCCTCCCCCCGTATGAAAAACTGTTTTTT

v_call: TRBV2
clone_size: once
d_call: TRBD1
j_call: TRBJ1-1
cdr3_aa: CASSGGTGANTEAFF
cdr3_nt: TGTGCCAGCAGTGGTGGGACAGGGGCTAACACTGAAGCTTTCTTT

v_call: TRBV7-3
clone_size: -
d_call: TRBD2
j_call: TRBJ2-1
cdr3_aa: CASSPRGGGAVEQFF
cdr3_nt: TGTGCCAGCAGCCCTAGAGGCGGGGGGGCCGTTGAGCAGTTCTTC

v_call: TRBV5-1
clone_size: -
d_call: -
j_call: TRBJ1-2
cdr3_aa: CASSLVPGTNYGYTF
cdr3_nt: TGCGCCAGCAGCTTGGTCCCGGGTACAAACTATGGCTACACCTTC

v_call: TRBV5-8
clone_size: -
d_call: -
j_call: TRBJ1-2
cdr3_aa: CASRSDPTRDREYGYTF
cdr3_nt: TGTGCCAGCAGATCTGATCCCACTCGTGACAGAGAGTATGGCTACACCTTC

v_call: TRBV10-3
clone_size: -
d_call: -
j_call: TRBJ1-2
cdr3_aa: CAISDKGDGGYTF
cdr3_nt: TGTGCCATCAGTGATAAGGGGGACGGTGGCTACACCTTC

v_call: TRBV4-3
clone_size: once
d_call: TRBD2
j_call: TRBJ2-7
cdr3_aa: CASSQGLAGFYEQYF
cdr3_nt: TGCGCCAGCAGCCAAGGACTAGCGGGGTTCTACGAGCAGTACTTC

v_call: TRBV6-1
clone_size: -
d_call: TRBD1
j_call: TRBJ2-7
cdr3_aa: CASSEGRTGPMREQYF
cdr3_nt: TGTGCCAGCAGTGAAGGGAGGACAGGCCCTATGCGCGAGCAGTACTTC

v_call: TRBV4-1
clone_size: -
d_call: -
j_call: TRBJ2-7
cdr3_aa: CASSQDLGGGVYEQYF
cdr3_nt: TGCGCCAGCAGCCAAGATTTGGGGGGGGGCGTTTACGAGCAGTACTTC

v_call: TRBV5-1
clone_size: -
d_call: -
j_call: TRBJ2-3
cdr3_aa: CASSLAGSVPDTQYF
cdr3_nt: TGCGCCAGCAGCTTGGCCGGTTCGGTTCCAGATACGCAGTATTTT

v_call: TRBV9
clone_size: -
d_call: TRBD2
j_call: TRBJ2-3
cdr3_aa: CASSVTSGGGYTDTQYF
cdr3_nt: TGTGCCAGCAGCGTGACTAGCGGGGGGGGTTACACAGATACGCAGTATTTT

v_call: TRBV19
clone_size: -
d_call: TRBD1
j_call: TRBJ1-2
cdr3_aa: CASSPDRVGHYGYTF
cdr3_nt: TGTGCCAGTAGTCCAGACAGGGTCGGGCACTATGGCTACACCTTC

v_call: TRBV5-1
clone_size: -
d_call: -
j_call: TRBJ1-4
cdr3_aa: CASSLAVHEKLFF
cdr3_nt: TGCGCCAGCAGCTTGGCGGTCCATGAAAAACTGTTTTTT

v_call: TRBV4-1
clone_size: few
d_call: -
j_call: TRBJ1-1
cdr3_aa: CASSQRYSSGKVVTEAFF
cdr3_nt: TGCGCCAGCAGCCAAAGATATTCCTCGGGGAAGGTCGTCACTGAAGCTTTCTTT

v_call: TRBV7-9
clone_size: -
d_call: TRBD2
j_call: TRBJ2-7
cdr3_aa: CASSYSGGFRYEQYF
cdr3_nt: TGTGCCAGCAGCTATAGCGGGGGGTTCCGTTACGAGCAGTACTTC

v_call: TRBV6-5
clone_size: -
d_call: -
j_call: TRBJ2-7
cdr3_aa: CASSKGVPYEQYF
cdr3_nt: TGTGCCAGCAGCAAGGGGGTTCCCTACGAGCAGTACTTC

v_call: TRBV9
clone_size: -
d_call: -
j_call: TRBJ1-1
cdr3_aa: CASSDGGMNTEAFF
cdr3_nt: TGTGCCAGCAGCGACGGCGGAATGAACACTGAAGCTTTCTTT

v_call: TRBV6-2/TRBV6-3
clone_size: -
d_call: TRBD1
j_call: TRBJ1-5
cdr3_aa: CASSYPQTLRGPLYSNQPQHF
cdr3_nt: TGTGCCAGCAGTTACCCCCAAACGTTGAGGGGGCCCTTGTATAGCAATCAGCCCCAGCATTTT

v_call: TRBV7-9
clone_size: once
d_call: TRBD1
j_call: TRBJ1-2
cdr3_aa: CASSGNRGTSYGYTF
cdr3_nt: TGTGCCAGCAGCGGAAACAGGGGAACCAGCTATGGCTACACCTTC

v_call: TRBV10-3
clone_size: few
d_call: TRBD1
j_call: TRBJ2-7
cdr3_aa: CAISESGTGVPYEQYF
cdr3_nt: TGTGCCATCAGTGAGTCGGGGACAGGGGTCCCCTACGAGCAGTACTTC

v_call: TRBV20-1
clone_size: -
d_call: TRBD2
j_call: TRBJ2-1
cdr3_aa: CSASPRGAGGSKFF
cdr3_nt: TGCAGTGCTAGTCCTCGGGGTGCGGGGGGGTCCAAGTTCTTC

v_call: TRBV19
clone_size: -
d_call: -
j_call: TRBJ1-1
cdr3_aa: CASLRGPHVGEAFF
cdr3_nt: TGTGCCAGTTTACGTGGGCCCCACGTTGGTGAAGCTTTCTTT

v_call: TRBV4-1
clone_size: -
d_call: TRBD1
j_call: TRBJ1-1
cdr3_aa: CASSHPGTGTEAFF
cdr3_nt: TGCGCCAGCAGCCACCCAGGGACAGGGACTGAAGCTTTCTTT

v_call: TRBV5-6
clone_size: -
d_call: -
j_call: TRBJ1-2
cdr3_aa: CASSLGGHSDYGYTF
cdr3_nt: TGTGCCAGCAGCTTGGGGGGGCACAGTGACTATGGCTACACCTTC

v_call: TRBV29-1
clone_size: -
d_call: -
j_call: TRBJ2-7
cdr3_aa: CSVRQASREQYF
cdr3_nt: TGCAGCGTTCGACAGGCCTCTCGCGAGCAGTACTTC

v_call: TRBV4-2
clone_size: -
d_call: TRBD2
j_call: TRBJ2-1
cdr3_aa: CASSQRGLAGRNEQFF
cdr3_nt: TGTGCCAGCAGCCAACGGGGACTAGCGGGGCGGAATGAGCAGTTCTTC

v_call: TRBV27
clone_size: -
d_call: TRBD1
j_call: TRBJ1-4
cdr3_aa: CASKQTGLNEKLFF
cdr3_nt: TGTGCCAGCAAACAGACAGGGCTCAATGAAAAACTGTTTTTT

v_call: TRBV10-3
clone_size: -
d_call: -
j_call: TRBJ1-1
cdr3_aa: CATAGRMNTEAFF
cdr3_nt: TGTGCCACCGCGGGCCGAATGAACACTGAAGCTTTCTTT

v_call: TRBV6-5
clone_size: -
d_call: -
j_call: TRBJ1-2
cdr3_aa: CASRAGLVRLHGYTF
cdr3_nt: TGTGCCAGCAGGGCAGGGTTGGTGCGACTTCATGGCTACACCTTC

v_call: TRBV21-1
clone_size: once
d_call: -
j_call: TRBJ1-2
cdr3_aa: CASRLDRDRPRGYGYTF
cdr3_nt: TGTGCCAGCAGACTGGACAGGGACAGGCCCAGGGGCTATGGCTACACCTTC

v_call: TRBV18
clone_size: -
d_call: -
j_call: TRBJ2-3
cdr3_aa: CASSPDRVVWVGTDTQYF
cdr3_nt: TGTGCCAGCTCACCCGACAGAGTCGTTTGGGTGGGCACAGATACGCAGTATTTT

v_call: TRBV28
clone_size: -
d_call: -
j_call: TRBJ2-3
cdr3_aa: CASRQGARTDTQYF
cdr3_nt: TGTGCCAGCAGGCAAGGGGCGCGCACAGATACGCAGTATTTT

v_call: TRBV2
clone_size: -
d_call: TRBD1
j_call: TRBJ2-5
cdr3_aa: CARTRTGEETQYF
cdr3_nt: TGTGCCAGAACTAGGACAGGGGAAGAGACCCAGTACTTC

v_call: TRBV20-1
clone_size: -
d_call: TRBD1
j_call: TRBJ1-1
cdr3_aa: CSASPTGGLFNTEAFF
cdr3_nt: TGCAGTGCTAGTCCGACAGGGGGACTATTTAACACTGAAGCTTTCTTT

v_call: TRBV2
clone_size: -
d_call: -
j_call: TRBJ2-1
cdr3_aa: CASSELGSSYNEQFF
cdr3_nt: TGTGCCAGCAGTGAACTGGGGAGCTCCTACAATGAGCAGTTCTTC

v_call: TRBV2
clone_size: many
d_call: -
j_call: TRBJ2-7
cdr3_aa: CASWDILTYEQYF
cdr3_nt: TGTGCCAGCTGGGACATCCTGACCTACGAGCAGTACTTC

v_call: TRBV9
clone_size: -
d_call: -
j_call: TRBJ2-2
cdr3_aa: CASGGRNTGELFF
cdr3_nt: TGTGCCAGCGGGGGCCGGAACACCGGGGAGCTGTTTTTT

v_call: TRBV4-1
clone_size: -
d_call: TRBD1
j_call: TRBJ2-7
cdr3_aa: CASSPKYTGTGDHEQYF
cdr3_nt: TGCGCCAGCAGCCCAAAATACACCGGGACAGGGGACCACGAGCAGTACTTC

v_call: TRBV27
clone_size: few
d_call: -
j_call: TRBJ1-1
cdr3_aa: CASSGTPKSKAFF
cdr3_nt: TGTGCCAGCAGTGGGACTCCAAAAAGTAAAGCTTTCTTT